These 29 T cell receptor beta chains originate from one sample sequenced in a study of vaccination and CD4 T cells after COVID-19 (dated by TCRdb to between 2021 and 2022). Receptor libraries were prepared by PCR. These reads were obtained on an Illumina iSeq 100. DNA from cultured CD4+ T cells underwent TCR sequencing with the Oncomine TCR Beta short-read assay at the Johns Hopkins FTIC core. Clones were called with MiXCR by TCRdb after fastp trimmed the public reads at Q25, and only in-frame beta chains were retained. Rows matching on CDR3 protein sequence are summarized as one entry with the most common DNA and genes. This sample comprises more than 9,500 distinct CDR3 sequences, roughly 62% of them detected only once. Around 12% of the sample comes from the top ten. Antigens of these TCRs are unknown. The treatment or condition label on this specimen signifies: 10-day PBMC culture with coronavirus spike peptide pools or control peptides (ViraFEST assay).

The sequencing input was CD4+ T cells from blood, cultured in vitro. The receptors were sampled from a human donor who had recovered from COVID-19.

V gene TRBV5-4 combines with J gene TRBJ2-5; 7 positions agree with TRBD1. The V gene's germline CDR1 is SGHNT and CDR2 YYREEE (reference sequence). This CDR3 has 14 amino acids. V was pared by 2 bases and J by 1 base, with 2 bases of the junction left unmatched. CDR3 protein: CASSFRDSQETQYF. The DNA of the CDR3 is TGTGCCAGCAGCTTCCGGGACAGCCAAGAGACCCAGTACTTC.

This clonotype was counted only a few times. The chain couples TRBV5-5 to TRBJ2-5, with D unclear. This CDR3 comprises 16 residues. Per the germline V gene, CDR1 is SGHKS and CDR2 is YYEKEE (reference sequence). Trimming stripped 5 bases from V and 4 bases from J, with 21 bases between. The CDR3 nucleotides read TGTGCCAGCAGAAAATTGTCCGCTGCGACCTCAGAGACCCAGTACTTC. This codes for CASRKLSAATSETQYF.

The rearrangement links TRBV6-1 to TRBJ2-2; TRBD1 or TRBD2 may be the D gene (5 bases each). V was clipped by 7 bases and J by 2 bases, with 11 bases between them. From germline, CDR1 is MNHNS and CDR2 SASEGT. The CDR3 covers 14 residues. CDR3 DNA sequence: TGTGCCAGCACTACTGGGGGAAACACCGGGGAGCTGTTTTTT. It codes for CASTTGGNTGELFF.

This clonotype was detected a few times. The chain recombines TRBV6-2 or TRBV6-3 with TRBJ1-5; possibly TRBD1 for D (5 bases). CDR3 length: 14 amino acids. Trimming took 2 bases from V and 3 from J, leaving 8 bases between them. CDR1 is MNHEY, CDR2 SVGEGT, per germline. The CDR3 loop is CASSYGGTNQPQHF. CDR3 bases: TGTGCCAGCAGTTACGGGGGGACCAATCAGCCCCAGCATTTT.

The chain recombines TRBV7-2 with TRBJ1-1; D uncertain. The CDR3 extends over 14 amino acids. V was pared by 0 bases and J by 5 bases, with 10 bases between. Germline lookup yields CDR1 SGHTA and CDR2 FQGNSA. The CDR3 sequence: CASSLAGRTTEAFF. In DNA, the CDR3 is TGTGCCAGCAGCTTAGCCGGCAGAACGACTGAAGCTTTCTTT.

This clonotype was seen once. This chain connects TRBV19 to TRBJ2-7; 9 bases agree with TRBD1. J lost 3 bases, V lost 6 bases, and 12 bases had no gene match. The CDR3 is 16 amino acids. Germline assignment: CDR1 LNHDA and CDR2 SQIVND (reference sequence). The CDR3 here is CASSAQGASGIYEQYF. The CDR3 nucleotides read TGTGCCAGTAGCGCACAGGGGGCTAGCGGAATCTACGAGCAGTACTTC.

The chain recombines TRBV24-1 with TRBJ2-1; TRBD1 might be the D (6 bases). This CDR3 has 16 residues. Trimming stripped 5 bases from V and 3 bases from J, with 16 bases between. Germline loops: CDR1 KGHDR, CDR2 SFDVKD. In DNA form, the CDR3 reads TGTGCCACCAGTGGGTCGCAGGGGACGGGCTACAATGAGCAGTTCTTC. This codes for CATSGSQGTGYNEQFF.

This clonotype was recorded only once. V and J are TRBV5-4 and TRBJ2-6, with a tentative D call TRBD2 (6 bases). Trimming removed 1 base at V and 4 bases at J, with 9 bases between. Per the germline V gene, CDR1 is SGHNT and CDR2 is YYREEE (reference sequence). The CDR3 is 15 amino acids. In DNA, the CDR3 is TGTGCCAGCAGCTTGCCTAGCGCCGGGGCCAACGTCCTGACTTTC. Residues: CASSLPSAGANVLTF.

The chain combines TRBV7-2 with TRBJ2-5; no definite D call. The V end lost 4 bases, the J end lost 9 bases, and 12 bases lay between the germline ends. Germline V CDR1 and CDR2: SGHTA, FQGNSA. This CDR3 has 12 amino acids. The CDR3 DNA is TGTGCCAGCAGCTCTCGTTTGGGTCCCCAGTACTTC. The encoded protein is CASSSRLGPQYF.

J is TRBJ2-7 and V is TRBV7-8, with D uncertain. The germline V and J ends were trimmed by 5 bases and 0 bases, with 8 bases remaining between them. The length of the CDR3 is 13 residues. The V gene's germline CDR1 is SGHVS and CDR2 FQNEAQ. The CDR3 nucleotides are TGTGCCAGCAGCATTGTCAACTCCTACGAGCAGTACTTC. The encoded protein is CASSIVNSYEQYF. Complete variable domain (other parts from reference TRBV7-8 and TRBJ2-7): GAGVSQSPRYKVAKRGQDVALRCDPISGHVSLFWYQQALGQGPEFLTYFQNEAQLDKSGLPSDRFFAERPEGSVSTLKIQRTQQEDSAVYLCASSIVNSYEQYFGPGTRLTVT.

This chain links TRBV6-4 with TRBJ2-2; D not certain. Germline-derived CDR1 and CDR2 are MRHNA and SNTAGT. V was clipped by 2 bases and J by 3 bases, with 4 bases between them. CDR3 length: 13 residues. The chain's CDR3 is CASSDRDTGELFF. The CDR3 DNA follows: TGTGCCAGCAGTGACAGGGACACCGGGGAGCTGTTTTTT.

This clonotype was counted a few times. The gene calls are TRBV7-2 and TRBJ1-6; D possibly corresponds to TRBD1 (5 bases). V lost 4 bases and J 5 bases, leaving 15 bases between the germline ends. The germline V gene encodes CDR1 SGHTA and CDR2 FQGNSA. The CDR3 totals 16 residues. The CDR3 is CASSSSGSWDNSPLHF. The CDR3 DNA is TGTGCCAGCAGCTCCTCAGGGTCATGGGATAATTCACCCCTCCACTTT.

The chain uses TRBV20-1 and TRBJ1-6, with a possible D match to TRBD1 (5 bases). The CDR3 totals 14 residues. V lost 3 bases to trimming and J lost 13 bases, with 19 bases between them. Germline CDR1 is DFQATT and CDR2 is SNEGSKA (reference sequence). The CDR3 DNA follows: TGCAGTGCTAGTTCCCCCGGGGCCCGCGTTCCCCTCCACTTT. Its protein is CSASSPGARVPLHF.

The chain joins TRBV15 to TRBJ2-5; D assignment may be TRBD1 or TRBD2 (6 bases each). V lost 0 bases, J lost 3 bases, and 14 bases lay in between. The CDR3 is 16 amino acids. Germline V CDR1 and CDR2: LNHNV, YYDKDF (reference sequence). CDR3 sequence: CATSRDRGRKEETQYF. The CDR3 DNA reads TGTGCCACCAGCAGAGATCGGGGGCGCAAGGAAGAGACCCAGTACTTC.

The chain uses TRBV7-2 and TRBJ2-3; D is perhaps TRBD2 (5 bases). This CDR3 comprises 14 residues. Per the germline V gene, CDR1 is SGHTA and CDR2 is FQGNSA. V dropped 1 base and J dropped 6 bases, with 11 bases sitting between them. CDR3 DNA: TGTGCCAGCAGCTTAGTGGCCTCGGGGGATACGCAGTATTTT. Amino acids: CASSLVASGDTQYF.

CDR3 coding DNA: TGTGCCAGCTCACCAATTTCGACGGGAGCAGATACGCAGTATTTT. It specifies CASSPISTGADTQYF. The rearrangement links TRBV18 to TRBJ2-3; TRBD2 is a possible D gene (6 bases). The length of the CDR3 is 15 residues. V shed 2 bases and J shed 4 bases, with 13 bases lying between them. Germline V gives CDR1 KGHSH, CDR2 LQKENI.

The V and J genes are TRBV5-4 and TRBJ2-4; 8 nucleotides line up with TRBD1. The ends lost 4 bases at V and 8 bases at J; junction bases unmatched: 8. Germline V CDR1 and CDR2: SGHNT, YYREEE (reference sequence). This CDR3 is built from 14 residues. The DNA for the CDR3 is TGTGCCAGCAGCCCGGACAGGGTGGGGTACATTCAGTACTTC. Its protein is CASSPDRVGYIQYF.

The table lists this clonotype with a few counts. The J gene is TRBJ2-5, the V gene TRBV6-2 or TRBV6-3; 8 bases align to TRBD2. Germline V gene sequence: CDR1 MNHEY, CDR2 SVGEGT. The CDR3 covers 15 residues. V trimming: 2 bases; J trimming: 0 bases; junction bases outside the gene matches: 2. DNA of the CDR3: TGTGCCAGCAGTTACGGGCGGGGGGACCAAGAGACCCAGTACTTC. Translating gives CASSYGRGDQETQYF.

The chain uses TRBV10-2 and TRBJ2-4; D might be TRBD2 (7 bases). The CDR3 extends over 12 amino acids. Germline loops: CDR1 WSHSY, CDR2 SAAADI. Trimming removed 8 bases at V and 10 bases at J, with 15 bases between. The CDR3 protein is CASARGDIIQYF. Here the CDR3 DNA reads TGCGCCAGCGCCCGGGGGGACATTATTCAGTACTTC.

This clonotype has more than one count but fewer than ten. The genes are TRBV20-1 and TRBJ1-5; possible D gene TRBD1, 6 bases. The CDR3 contains 14 residues. V lost 4 bases, J lost 7 bases, and 17 bases lay in between. Germline V gives CDR1 DFQATT, CDR2 SNEGSKA (reference sequence). CDR3 amino acids: CSAMAGGQEQPQHF. The CDR3 region has the DNA TGCAGTGCTATGGCCGGGGGGCAGGAACAGCCCCAGCATTTT.

As DNA, the CDR3 is TGTGCCAGCTCACCCCCAGGAGCACAGGGGGTAGATCAGCCCCAGCATTTT. Residues: CASSPPGAQGVDQPQHF. This rearrangement joins TRBV18 to TRBJ1-5, with 8 bases matching TRBD1. The CDR3 extends over 17 amino acids. CDR1 and CDR2 (germline): KGHSH, LQKENI. V gave up 3 bases and J gave up 5 bases; unmatched junction bases: 12.

This clonotype was picked up a small number of times. The rearrangement joins TRBV7-2 to TRBJ2-5, with 13 bases matching TRBD2. J lost 5 bases, V lost 5 bases, and 8 bases had no gene match. Germline-derived CDR1 and CDR2 are SGHTA and FQGNSA. The CDR3 spans 16 residues. Here the CDR3 reads CASSPTSGRARETQYF. DNA for the CDR3: TGTGCCAGCAGCCCCACTAGCGGGAGGGCCCGGGAGACCCAGTACTTC.

This chain joins TRBV15 and TRBJ2-2; 12 nucleotides agree with TRBD2. V shed 3 bases, J shed 3 bases, and the junction held 5 bases outside the gene matches. Per the germline V gene, CDR1 is LNHNV and CDR2 is YYDKDF (reference sequence). The CDR3 sequence is 17 residues long. The CDR3 DNA is TGTGCCACCAGCAGGGACACTAGCGGGAGGCACACCGGGGAGCTGTTTTTT. Amino acid sequence: CATSRDTSGRHTGELFF.

This clonotype was recorded a few times. In DNA form, the CDR3 reads TGCAGTGCTAGAACACGACAGGGGGTTGCTGGCTACACCTTC. Encoded protein: CSARTRQGVAGYTF. The chain combines TRBV20-1 with TRBJ1-2; 9 bases are a match to TRBD1. CDR3 length equals 14 residues. J lost 7 bases, V lost 2 bases, and 8 bases had no gene match. CDR1 DFQATT and CDR2 SNEGSKA come from the germline V gene (reference sequence).

The chain carries TRBV20-1 and TRBJ2-2; 7 nucleotides agree with TRBD2. Trimming removed 1 base from V and 1 base from J; junction bases left unmatched: 9. Looked up from germline, CDR1 is DFQATT and CDR2 is SNEGSKA (reference sequence). This CDR3 is 17 amino acids long. The CDR3 bases are TGCAGTGCTAGAGGTTTTGGCGGGAGTGAGAACACCGGGGAGCTGTTTTTT. Translation: CSARGFGGSENTGELFF.

The V gene is TRBV7-6, the J gene TRBJ2-5; 7 positions agree with TRBD2. The germline gives CDR1 SGHVS, CDR2 FNYEAQ. The V and J ends lost 3 bases and 12 bases, in that order; junction bases with no gene match: 13. CDR3 length equals 14 residues. CDR3 amino acids: CASSLQASGLDKYF. The DNA for the CDR3 is TGTGCCAGCAGCTTGCAAGCTAGCGGCCTAGACAAGTACTTC.

This clonotype was found a few times. V is TRBV20-1 and J is TRBJ1-5, with a tentative D call TRBD1 (6 bases). This CDR3 contains 17 residues. Germline CDR1 reads DFQATT; CDR2 reads SNEGSKA (reference sequence). V was cut by 1 base and J by 2 bases, with 18 bases left in between. The chain's CDR3 is CSARAPVGKGGNQPQHF. In nucleotides, the CDR3 is TGCAGTGCTAGAGCCCCCGTAGGGAAGGGGGGCAATCAGCCCCAGCATTTT.

This clonotype was seen only a few times. V and J are TRBV6-1 and TRBJ1-2, with D unresolved. CDR3 length: 14 amino acids. CDR1 and CDR2 (germline): MNHNS, SASEGT. The ends were cut back, 8 bases at V and 0 bases at J, with 13 bases in the middle. The CDR3 DNA reads as TGTGCCAGCGGTGGTAGCGCCGCTAACTATGGCTACACCTTC. Protein product: CASGGSAANYGYTF.

The V gene is TRBV20-1, the J gene TRBJ2-7; tentative D call: TRBD1 (6 bases). CDR1 DFQATT and CDR2 SNEGSKA come from the germline V gene (reference sequence). This CDR3 has 15 amino acids. Trimming removed 1 base at V and 2 bases at J, with 15 bases between. CDR3 sequence reads: CSARAPTGNPYEQYF. DNA for the CDR3: TGCAGTGCTAGAGCACCGACAGGTAACCCCTACGAGCAGTACTTC.